These 17 T cell receptor beta chains came from one sample sequenced in a study of CD8+CD57+ T cells in acquired aplastic anemia. Using genomic DNA as the template, TCR beta VDJ and CDR3 profiling was carried out. Via MiXCR, TCRdb re-called the reads, giving one row per CDR3 protein. In the table there are 75,000 to 80,000 distinct CDR3 sequences, under 80% of which are singletons. Patients sequenced had flow cytometry evidence of CD8+CD57+ cell expansion. The sequenced material came from sorted CD4+, CD8+, or CD8+CD57+ T cells (not recorded which) from PBMCs. The source is a human donor with aplastic anemia.

This clonotype was detected only once. The V gene is TRBV12-3 or TRBV12-4, the J gene TRBJ2-5; 9 positions agree with TRBD1. J gave up 3 bases and V 3 bases, and 11 bases lay outside the gene matches. The CDR3 length is 17 residues. DNA for the CDR3: TGTGCCAGCAGTTTCCCCTCGACAGGGGGGGTTGAAGAGACCCAGTACTTC. The encoded protein is CASSFPSTGGVEETQYF.

The chain uses TRBV19 and TRBJ2-7, with 7 bases lining up with TRBD1. V lost 3 bases to trimming and J lost 3 bases; unmatched junction nucleotides: 5. CDR3 length: 14 residues. Germline V gene lookup returns CDR1 LNHDA and CDR2 SQIVND (reference sequence). DNA of the CDR3: TGTGCCAGTAGTATTCAAGCAGGGGGCTACGAGCAGTACTTC. Translating gives CASSIQAGGYEQYF.

This clonotype was recorded once. Without the conserved terminal phenylalanine or tryptophan, this CDR3 likely stems from a read error. The V call is TRBV10-3, the J call TRBJ1-5; D gene unclear. V was cut by 4 bases and J by 3 bases, with 4 bases left in between. This CDR3 is 12 amino acids long. Per germline, CDR1 ENHRY and CDR2 SYGVKD. CDR3 residues: CAISGNNQPQHS. The CDR3 DNA is TGTGCCATCAGTGGTAACAATCAGCCCCAGCATTCT.

The chain carries TRBV25-1 and TRBJ2-5; TRBD2 aligns across 11 bases. Germline V gene data show CDR1 as MGHDK and CDR2 as SYGVNS. The CDR3 sequence is 18 residues long. V lost 4 bases, J lost 5 bases, and 15 bases stayed unmatched. The CDR3 reads CASSGLGLADLAEETQYF. For the CDR3, the DNA is TGTGCCAGCAGTGGCCTGGGACTAGCGGACCTGGCAGAGGAGACCCAGTACTTC.

The chain is built from TRBV24-1 and TRBJ2-7; perhaps TRBD2 as D (5 bases). This CDR3 region has 13 residues. Trimming removed 3 bases at V and 1 base at J, with 6 bases between. Looked up from germline, CDR1 is KGHDR and CDR2 is SFDVKD. DNA of the CDR3: TGTGCCACCAGTGATGGACTTTCCTACGAGCAGTACTTC. This sequence encodes CATSDGLSYEQYF.

This chain uses TRBV7-9 with TRBJ1-1; D gene unclear. Germline V gene sequence: CDR1 SEHNR, CDR2 FQNEAQ (reference sequence). V dropped 4 bases and J dropped 1 base, with 1 base sitting between them. CDR3 length equals 11 residues. In DNA form, the CDR3 reads TGTGCCAGCAGCTCGAACACTGAAGCTTTCTTT. It codes for CASSSNTEAFF.

As for this clonotype: The junction differs from germline at one of its ends, possibly a read error. CDR3 DNA sequence: TGTGCTAGCAGTTCCGGGACTAATGAGCAGTTCTTC. Its translation: CASSSGTNEQFF. The V and J genes are TRBV7-7 and TRBJ2-1; a possible D gene is TRBD2 (6 bases). Germline-derived CDR1 and CDR2 are SSHAT and FNYEAQ (reference sequence). This CDR3 region has 12 residues.

Only a few counts were recorded for this clonotype. This rearrangement joins TRBV10-3 to TRBJ2-6; D not certain. V was pared by 0 bases and J by 0 bases, with 3 bases between. This CDR3 has 15 residues. Germline V gene data show CDR1 as ENHRY and CDR2 as SYGVKD. This chain's CDR3 is CAISESNSGANVLTF. The CDR3 DNA reads TGTGCCATCAGTGAGTCTAACTCTGGGGCCAACGTCCTGACTTTC.

The rearrangement links TRBV7-2 to TRBJ2-1; D is possibly TRBD1 (6 bases). Germline values: CDR1 SGHTA, CDR2 FQGNSA. The CDR3 loop spans 15 amino acids. Trimming cost V 0 bases and J 3 bases, with 9 bases left between them. The CDR3 DNA is TGTGCCAGCAGCTTAGCAGGCAGGGGCTACAATGAGCAGTTCTTC. Amino acid sequence: CASSLAGRGYNEQFF.

This clonotype turned up a few times. This sequence joins TRBV2 and TRBJ1-6, with TRBD1 matching 12 bases. Germline assignment: CDR1 SNHLY and CDR2 FYNNEI. Germline trimming cut 6 bases from V and 9 bases from J; bases unmatched to any gene: 6. There are 15 residues in the CDR3. DNA of the CDR3: TGTGCCAGCAGCGGGGGACAGGGGGCACGTTCACCCCTCCACTTT. It translates to CASSGGQGARSPLHF.

In its sample, this clonotype was seen a few times. V gene TRBV15 combines with J gene TRBJ2-3; D might be TRBD2 (6 bases). V shed 1 base and J shed 0 bases, with 14 bases lying between them. The CDR3 totals 17 residues. Germline values: CDR1 LNHNV, CDR2 YYDKDF (reference sequence). In nucleotides, the CDR3 is TGTGCCACCAGCAGAGGAACAGGAGGGCTAAGCACAGATACGCAGTATTTT. This sequence encodes CATSRGTGGLSTDTQYF.

The V gene is TRBV4-2, the J gene TRBJ1-1; D may be TRBD1 (5 bases). The length of the CDR3 is 14 residues. Trimming cost V 0 bases and J 4 bases, with 9 bases left between them. Germline CDR1 and CDR2: LGHNA and YNFKEQ. Written as DNA, the CDR3 is TGTGCCAGCAGCCAAGATGGGGGGAGCACTGAAGCTTTCTTT. Translating gives CASSQDGGSTEAFF.

V gene TRBV5-1 combines with J gene TRBJ2-7; D is possibly TRBD1 (6 bases). The CDR3 is 14 amino acids. Germline CDR1 SGHRS, CDR2 YFSETQ. Trimming took 7 bases from V and 4 from J, leaving 18 bases between them. In DNA, the CDR3 is TGCGCCAGCCGCGCACTGGGGCAGGGGTACGAGCAGTACTTC. It is translated as CASRALGQGYEQYF.

The V and J genes are TRBV19 and TRBJ2-2; 8 bases line up with TRBD2. In germline, CDR1 is LNHDA, CDR2 SQIVND (reference sequence). The CDR3 is 15 residues long. With V trimmed by 5 bases and J by 5 bases, 7 bases remained unmatched. The chain's CDR3 is CASSGRTSPTGELFF. CDR3 nucleotide sequence: TGTGCCAGTAGTGGGCGGACTAGCCCGACCGGGGAGCTGTTTTTT.

This clonotype was counted a few times. This chain links TRBV7-3 with TRBJ1-1; D is uncertain. Germline CDR1 and CDR2: SGHTA and FQGTGA. Trimming stripped 1 base from V and 1 base from J, with 10 bases between. The CDR3 has 15 amino acids. The CDR3 DNA reads TGTGCCAGCAGCTTAATCCTGGTCGGGAACACTGAAGCTTTCTTT. Protein product: CASSLILVGNTEAFF.

This chain uses TRBV15 with TRBJ1-2; D not resolved. V lost 2 bases and J 3 bases, leaving 13 bases between the germline ends. CDR1 is LNHNV, CDR2 YYDKDF, per germline (reference sequence). This CDR3 spans 15 amino acids. The CDR3 spells CATSRPMDGYYGYTF. The CDR3 bases are TGTGCCACCAGCAGACCCATGGACGGCTACTATGGCTACACCTTC.

The rearrangement joins TRBV7-9 to TRBJ1-1; weak D call: TRBD1 (5 bases). CDR1 is SEHNR and CDR2 is FQNEAQ in the germline V gene (reference sequence). Trimming stripped 5 bases from V and 11 bases from J, with 18 bases between. The CDR3 extends over 13 amino acids. The CDR3 coding sequence is TGTGCCAGCAGCGCTAGCGCGGGGCTGGGGGCTTTCTTT. Translating it yields CASSASAGLGAFF.